What follows are 25 T cell receptor beta chains derived from one specimen sequenced in a study of patients and donors after allogeneic stem cell transplantation. One entry per CDR3 protein results from TCRdb running MiXCR on the RT-PCR reads. Altogether approximately 430,000 distinct CDR3 sequences are present, 16% being singletons, with the ten largest covering about 7%. Source material: blood, either unsorted or a sorted T cell fraction (not recorded which). The receptor source for this set is a human donor who was either an allogeneic HSCT recipient or a stem cell or donor lymphocyte infusion donor (not recorded which). It is not recorded whose cells these are; they may come from a transplant donor.

The sample holds a few counts of this clonotype. The rearrangement uses TRBV12-3 or TRBV12-4 and TRBJ1-5; D might be TRBD1 (6 bases). The CDR3 length is 12 residues. The V end was cut by 6 bases, the J end by 6 bases, with 9 bases between. Here the CDR3 DNA reads TGTGCCAGCAGGGGGGGCGGTCAGCCCCAGCATTTT. Encoded protein: CASRGGGQPQHF.

This clonotype occurred a few times. The V gene is TRBV10-2, the J gene TRBJ1-1, with D perhaps matching TRBD1 (6 bases). Germline V gene sequence: CDR1 WSHSY, CDR2 SAAADI. The CDR3 sequence is 15 residues long. The ends were cut back, 1 base at V and 4 bases at J, with 13 bases in the middle. The CDR3 loop is CASSEYSGVGTEAFF. The CDR3 DNA sequence: TGCGCCAGCAGTGAGTACTCAGGGGTGGGCACTGAAGCTTTCTTT.

This clonotype appeared many times. The rearrangement uses TRBV20-1 and TRBJ2-5, with D tentatively TRBD1 (6 bases). CDR3 size: 15 residues. Germline V lookup: CDR1 DFQATT, CDR2 SNEGSKA (reference sequence). Trimming took 3 bases from V and 2 from J, leaving 16 bases between them. The CDR3 sequence: CSASAKTGYQETQYF. The CDR3 DNA is TGCAGTGCTAGTGCAAAAACAGGGTATCAAGAGACCCAGTACTTC.

The CDR3 loop reads CASSLERDIFSSYEQYF. CDR3 nucleotides: TGTGCCAGCAGCTTGGAGAGGGACATTTTTAGCTCCTACGAGCAGTACTTC. The chain is built from TRBV5-4 and TRBJ2-7; the D gene is possibly TRBD1 (6 bases). The CDR3 runs 17 residues. The V gene lost 0 bases and the J gene lost 0 bases, with 16 bases spanning the gap. CDR1 and CDR2 from the germline V gene are SGHNT and YYREEE (reference sequence).

In its sample, this clonotype was seen a few times. V gene TRBV4-1 combines with J gene TRBJ1-1; D uncertain. CDR1 MGHRA and CDR2 YSYEKL come from the germline V gene. V lost 0 bases and J lost 0, with 5 bases in between. The CDR3 is made up of 14 amino acids. The CDR3 here is CASSQEYMNTEAFF. In nucleotides, the CDR3 is TGCGCCAGCAGCCAAGAATACATGAACACTGAAGCTTTCTTT.

This clonotype appeared a few times. The rearrangement links TRBV19 to TRBJ2-3; 11 nucleotides match TRBD2. Germline V gene sequence: CDR1 LNHDA, CDR2 SQIVND (reference sequence). This CDR3 is 13 amino acids long. V gave up 11 bases and J gave up 2 bases; unmatched junction bases: 3. In DNA, the CDR3 is TGTGCCTCGACTAGCGGGATCACAGATACGCAGTATTTT. It is translated as CASTSGITDTQYF.

In its sample, this clonotype was seen a few times. The chain couples TRBV4-3 to TRBJ1-2; 8 bases are a match to TRBD1. Germline lookup yields CDR1 LGHNA and CDR2 YSLEER. This CDR3 is built from 16 residues. Losses at the gene ends were 0 bases for V and 3 bases for J; bases not matched to a gene: 6. In DNA, the CDR3 is TGCGCCAGCAGCCAAGATGCAGGGGGCGCTTACTATGGCTACACCTTC. It codes for CASSQDAGGAYYGYTF.

Here the CDR3 DNA reads TGTGCCAGCTCCGACAGGGGGCTTGCGTACGAGCAGTACTTC. This translates into CASSDRGLAYEQYF. The rearrangement joins TRBV4-2 to TRBJ2-7; 10 bases are shared with TRBD1. The CDR3 consists of 14 residues. V shed 8 bases, J shed 4 bases, and the junction held 8 bases outside the gene matches. Germline CDR1 LGHNA, CDR2 YNFKEQ.

On this clonotype itself: This may stem from a read error, because a much larger clone lies one nucleotide away. The rearrangement joins TRBV6-2 or TRBV6-3 to TRBJ1-5, with D hard to call. The V end lost 5 bases, the J end lost 0 bases, and 5 bases lay between the germline ends. The CDR3 has 13 amino acids. The germline V gene encodes CDR1 MNHEY and CDR2 SVGEGT. CDR3 residues: CASSGDSNQPQHF. The CDR3 DNA reads as TGTGCCAGCAGTGGGGATAGCAATCAGCCCCAGCATTTT.

There are a few counts of this clonotype. The CDR3 spells CASTQKAGPLYGYTF. The CDR3 coding sequence is TGTGCCAGCACCCAAAAGGCAGGACCTCTCTATGGCTACACCTTC. V usage is TRBV7-9 and J usage is TRBJ1-2; D call uncertain. V lost 7 bases to trimming and J lost 4 bases, with 19 bases between them. The germline V gene encodes CDR1 SEHNR and CDR2 FQNEAQ (reference sequence). This CDR3 spans 15 amino acids.

Many counts were recorded for this clonotype. The V gene is TRBV4-1, the J gene TRBJ2-3; D is undetermined. Germline CDR1 and CDR2: MGHRA and YSYEKL. This CDR3 comprises 14 residues. V was shortened by 3 bases and J by 1 base, with 8 bases between the two germline ends. This CDR3 reads CASSQLQGTDTQYF. CDR3 in DNA: TGCGCCAGCAGCCAGCTCCAGGGCACAGATACGCAGTATTTT.

This chain links TRBV5-1 with TRBJ1-6; D not certain. The CDR3 spans 17 residues. V dropped 0 bases and J dropped 0 bases, with 10 bases sitting between them. Looked up from germline, CDR1 is SGHRS and CDR2 is YFSETQ. CDR3 sequence reads: CASSLVVVSSYNSPLHF. CDR3 DNA sequence: TGCGCCAGCAGCTTGGTGGTGGTTAGCTCCTATAATTCACCCCTCCACTTT.

This clonotype was counted a few times. This chain uses TRBV7-9 with TRBJ2-1, with D possibly TRBD2 on 5 matching bases. The CDR3 contains 16 residues. V was shortened by 4 bases and J by 6 bases, with 19 bases between the two germline ends. Germline-derived CDR1 and CDR2 are SEHNR and FQNEAQ (reference sequence). The CDR3 nucleotides read TGTGCCAGCAGCTCACTCCCCCCTAGCAGCCCCAATGAGCAGTTCTTC. Amino acid sequence: CASSSLPPSSPNEQFF.

This rearrangement joins TRBV4-3 to TRBJ2-2, with D perhaps matching TRBD1 (5 bases). V was trimmed by 2 bases and J by 2 bases, leaving 12 bases between them. Germline V lookup: CDR1 LGHNA, CDR2 YSLEER. This CDR3 is 16 amino acids long. The CDR3: CASSQYQDINTGELFF. DNA for the CDR3: TGCGCCAGCAGCCAATACCAGGACATTAACACCGGGGAGCTGTTTTTT.

This clonotype occurred a few times. The DNA for the CDR3 is TGTGCCAGCAGCCCCCAGGGTGGGAAATACTTCAATGAGCAGTTCTTC. Residues: CASSPQGGKYFNEQFF. The chain links TRBV11-2 to TRBJ2-1; weak D call: TRBD1 (5 bases). With 5 bases removed from V and 6 bases from J, the gap between germline ends came to 20 bases. There are 16 residues in the CDR3. Germline V gives CDR1 SGHAT, CDR2 FQNNGV. Using reference TRBV11-2 and TRBJ2-1 for the parts outside the CDR3, the full variable domain is EAGVAQSPRYKIIEKRQSVAFWCNPISGHATLYWYQQILGQGPKLLIQFQNNGVVDDSQLPKDRFSAERLKGVDSTLKIQPAKLEDSAVYLCASSPQGGKYFNEQFFGPGTRLTVL.

The rearrangement joins TRBV10-3 to TRBJ2-3; the D gene is possibly TRBD2 (6 bases). CDR3 size: 14 residues. CDR1 is ENHRY and CDR2 is SYGVKD in the germline V gene. Between the trimmed V and J ends, which lost 7 bases and 1 base, there was a span of 12 bases. The CDR3 spells CAIMAGTGTDTQYF. The CDR3 DNA reads as TGTGCCATCATGGCGGGGACGGGCACAGATACGCAGTATTTT.

This clonotype came up a few times. CDR3 amino acids: CASSKTNTEAFF. The CDR3 nucleotides read TGTGCCAGCAGTAAAACGAACACTGAAGCTTTCTTT. This chain joins TRBV7-9 and TRBJ1-1; D gene ambiguous. Deletions cut 6 bases from V and 1 base from J, with 6 bases between. The length of the CDR3 is 12 residues. Germline V gene lookup returns CDR1 SEHNR and CDR2 FQNEAQ (reference sequence).

The chain employs TRBV2 and TRBJ2-7; TRBD2 agrees at 7 bases. J lost 6 bases, V lost 5 bases, and 10 bases had no gene match. CDR3 size: 14 residues. Germline V gives CDR1 SNHLY, CDR2 FYNNEI. Here the CDR3 reads CASSTRTSSREQYF. The CDR3 DNA sequence: TGTGCCAGCAGTACCAGGACTAGTTCCCGCGAGCAGTACTTC. Complete variable domain (other parts from reference TRBV2 and TRBJ2-7): EPEVTQTPSHQVTQMGQEVILRCVPISNHLYFYWYRQILGQKVEFLVSFYNNEISEKSEIFDDQFSVERPDGSNFTLKIRSTKLEDSAMYFCASSTRTSSREQYFGPGTRLTVT.

This clonotype appeared a few times. V usage is TRBV7-9 and J usage is TRBJ2-1; D gene unclear. V was trimmed by 11 bases and J by 10 bases, leaving 12 bases between them. The germline CDR1 and CDR2 sequences are SEHNR and FQNEAQ (reference sequence). The CDR3 covers 10 residues. The CDR3 reads CAEDLGEQFF. CDR3 sequence (DNA): TGTGCCGAGGATCTTGGGGAGCAGTTCTTC. Looking up the rest from reference TRBV7-9 and TRBJ2-1 gives the full variable domain: DTGVSQNPRHKITKRGQNVTFRCDPISEHNRLYWYRQTLGQGPEFLTYFQNEAQLEKSRLLSDRFSAERPKGSFSTLEIQRTEQGDSAMYLCAEDLGEQFFGPGTRLTVL.

A few counts support this clonotype. The chain links TRBV2 to TRBJ1-1; 7 bases line up with TRBD1. Germline V gives CDR1 SNHLY, CDR2 FYNNEI. The CDR3 extends over 13 amino acids. Unmatched junction bases numbered 9, after V lost 9 bases and J lost 5 bases. The CDR3 region is CASIYRGGTEAFF. The DNA of the CDR3 is TGTGCCAGTATTTACAGGGGAGGTACTGAAGCTTTCTTT.

This clonotype was seen ten or more times. The V call is TRBV5-1, the J call TRBJ2-5; 9 nucleotides match TRBD1. The CDR3 has 16 amino acids. Germline V lookup: CDR1 SGHRS, CDR2 YFSETQ. With V trimmed by 1 base and J by 5 bases, 9 bases remained unmatched. The CDR3 region is CASSLLSTQGAETQYF. CDR3 in DNA: TGCGCCAGCAGCTTGCTCTCGACACAGGGGGCCGAGACCCAGTACTTC.

Many counts were recorded for this clonotype. The chain links TRBV6-1 to TRBJ1-5; 7 bases fit TRBD1. The CDR3 extends over 13 amino acids. Losses at the gene ends were 10 bases for V and 6 bases for J; bases not matched to a gene: 9. The germline CDR1 and CDR2 sequences are MNHNS and SASEGT. The DNA for the CDR3 is TGTGCCACCTCGAGGGGGCGAGGTCAGCCCCAGCATTTT. Translation: CATSRGRGQPQHF.

This clonotype was recorded many times. The J gene is TRBJ1-2, the V gene TRBV5-1; 9 bases map to TRBD1. With V trimmed by 3 bases and J by 4 bases, 7 bases remained unmatched. The CDR3 length is 15 residues. Per the germline V gene, CDR1 is SGHRS and CDR2 is YFSETQ. Here the CDR3 reads CASSSQGAPGYGYTF. CDR3 sequence (DNA): TGCGCCAGCAGCTCACAGGGGGCGCCAGGCTATGGCTACACCTTC.

This chain joins TRBV12-3 or TRBV12-4 and TRBJ2-3, with D perhaps matching TRBD1 (6 bases). Trimming stripped 7 bases from V and 1 base from J, with 15 bases between. This CDR3 region has 15 residues. DNA for the CDR3: TGTGCCAGCACCTGGACAGATAAGGGCACAGATACGCAGTATTTT. This encodes CASTWTDKGTDTQYF.

The rearrangement links TRBV10-3 to TRBJ2-7; no definite D call. This CDR3 region has 11 residues. The V end lost 5 bases, the J end lost 7 bases, and 9 bases lay between the germline ends. Germline loops: CDR1 ENHRY, CDR2 SYGVKD. The CDR3 sequence is CAISHGVEQYF. The DNA of the CDR3 is TGTGCCATCAGTCATGGCGTGGAGCAGTACTTC.